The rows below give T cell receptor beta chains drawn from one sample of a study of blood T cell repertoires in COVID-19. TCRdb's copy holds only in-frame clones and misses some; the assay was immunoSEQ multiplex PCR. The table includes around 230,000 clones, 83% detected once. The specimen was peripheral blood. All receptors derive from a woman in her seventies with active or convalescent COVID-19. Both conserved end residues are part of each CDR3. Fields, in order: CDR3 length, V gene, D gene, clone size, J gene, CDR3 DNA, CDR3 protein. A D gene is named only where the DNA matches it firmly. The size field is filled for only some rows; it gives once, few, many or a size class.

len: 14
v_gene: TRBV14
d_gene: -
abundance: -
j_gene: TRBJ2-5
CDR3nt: TGTGCCAGCAGCCCGGACTCGAACCAAGAGACCCAGTACTTC
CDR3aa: CASSPDSNQETQYF

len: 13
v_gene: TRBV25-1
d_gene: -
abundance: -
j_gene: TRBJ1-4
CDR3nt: TGTGCCAGCAGTGAGGAGTCTAATGAAAAACTGTTTTTT
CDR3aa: CASSEESNEKLFF

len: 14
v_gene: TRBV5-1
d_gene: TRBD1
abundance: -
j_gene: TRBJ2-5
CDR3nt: TGCGCCAGCAGCACCGGGACAGGGGGGGAGACCCAGTACTTC
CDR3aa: CASSTGTGGETQYF

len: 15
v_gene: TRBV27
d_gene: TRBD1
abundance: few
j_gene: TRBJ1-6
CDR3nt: TGTGCCAGCAGTCCGATCACAGGGGGGCGTTCACCCCTCCACTTT
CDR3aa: CASSPITGGRSPLHF

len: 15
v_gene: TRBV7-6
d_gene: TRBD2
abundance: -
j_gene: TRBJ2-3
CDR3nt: TGTGCCAGCACCCCGCGGGAGCGGGACACAGATACGCAGTATTTT
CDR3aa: CASTPRERDTDTQYF

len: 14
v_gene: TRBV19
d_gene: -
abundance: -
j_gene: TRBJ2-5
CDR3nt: TGTGCCAGTAGGCCCGGGAGATATCAAGAGACCCAGTACTTC
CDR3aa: CASRPGRYQETQYF

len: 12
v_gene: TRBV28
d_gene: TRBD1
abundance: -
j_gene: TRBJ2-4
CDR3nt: TGTGCCAGCTCTCGACAGGGCAACATTCAGTACTTC
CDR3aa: CASSRQGNIQYF

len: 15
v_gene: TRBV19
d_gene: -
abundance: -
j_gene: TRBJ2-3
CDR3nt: TGTGCCAGTACATGGTCAGCCCTGACACCGAATACGCAGTATTTT
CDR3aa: CASTWSALTPNTQYF

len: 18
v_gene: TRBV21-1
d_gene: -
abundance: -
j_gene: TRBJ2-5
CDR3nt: TGTGCCAGCAGCTCGACTGGGACTAGCGGGATAGTTTCGGAGACCCAGTACTTC
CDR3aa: CASSSTGTSGIVSETQYF

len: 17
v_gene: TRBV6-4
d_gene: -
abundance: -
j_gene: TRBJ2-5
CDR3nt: TGTGCCAGCAGTGACCCTAGGACAGCCTCGAAGGGAGAGACCCAGTACTTC
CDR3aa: CASSDPRTASKGETQYF

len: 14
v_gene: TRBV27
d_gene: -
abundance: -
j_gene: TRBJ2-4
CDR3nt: TGTGCCAGCCTACTAGGGCTGGCCAAAAACATTCAGTACTTC
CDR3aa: CASLLGLAKNIQYF

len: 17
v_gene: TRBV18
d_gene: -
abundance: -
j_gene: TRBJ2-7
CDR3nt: TGTGCCAGCACCGCCCAGAGTGCGGGACGCGCTCCCTACGAGCAGTACTTC
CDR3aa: CASTAQSAGRAPYEQYF